These 14 T cell receptor beta chains were sequenced from one sample in a study of cytomegalovirus exposure and HLA in healthy donors. Libraries were prepared by immunoSEQ multiplex PCR; TCRdb keeps only in-frame clonotypes and omits some of them. The data show about 240,000 clones, 87% seen once. Specimen: PBMCs. Source of these receptors: a man younger than 35 in good health and CMV-seronegative.

V is TRBV4-1 and J is TRBJ2-3; TRBD2 agrees at 9 bases. The CDR3 contains 17 residues. CDR1 is MGHRA, CDR2 YSYEKL, per germline. After removal of 3 bases from V and 0 bases from J, the junction contained 7 bases not matched to a gene. The CDR3 sequence: CASSHLRLAESTDTQYF. CDR3 in DNA: TGCGCCAGCAGCCATTTGAGACTAGCGGAAAGCACAGATACGCAGTATTTT.

The chain links TRBV30 to TRBJ1-1; 8 nucleotides match TRBD1. The CDR3 covers 13 residues. The V gene end was trimmed by 7 bases and the J gene end by 6 bases; junction bases not matched to a gene: 10. CDR1 is GTSNPN, CDR2 SVGIG, per germline (reference sequence). CDR3 in DNA: TGTGCCTTACACCCAGGGGGCCGCGCTGAAGCTTTCTTT. Encoded protein: CALHPGGRAEAFF.

V usage is TRBV28 and J usage is TRBJ2-4; tentatively, D is TRBD2 (6 bases). Trimming left V 5 bases short and J 6 bases short, with 14 bases between. Germline lookup yields CDR1 MDHEN and CDR2 SYDVKM. The CDR3 is made up of 14 amino acids. The CDR3 sequence is CASSPAYGGNIQYF. Written as DNA, the CDR3 is TGTGCCAGCAGTCCAGCTTACGGGGGAAACATTCAGTACTTC.

The chain couples TRBV11-2 to TRBJ2-1, with 11 nucleotides matching TRBD2. In germline, CDR1 is SGHAT, CDR2 FQNNGV. V was clipped by 5 bases and J by 4 bases; unmatched bases: 10. This CDR3 spans 17 amino acids. The CDR3 coding sequence is TGTGCCAGCAGCACCTTAGCGGGAGGGCCGATGTACAATGAGCAGTTCTTC. Translating it yields CASSTLAGGPMYNEQFF. Full variable domain (outside the CDR3, taken from reference TRBV11-2 and TRBJ2-1): EAGVAQSPRYKIIEKRQSVAFWCNPISGHATLYWYQQILGQGPKLLIQFQNNGVVDDSQLPKDRFSAERLKGVDSTLKIQPAKLEDSAVYLCASSTLAGGPMYNEQFFGPGTRLTVL.

This sequence joins TRBV30 and TRBJ2-2, with D unclear. The CDR3 consists of 13 residues. Trimming took 2 bases from V and 4 from J, leaving 8 bases between them. Germline V CDR1 and CDR2: GTSNPN, SVGIG (reference sequence). This CDR3 reads CAWSRTSTGELFF. In nucleotides, the CDR3 is TGTGCCTGGAGTCGAACATCCACCGGGGAGCTGTTTTTT. The full variable domain, completed using reference TRBV30 and TRBJ2-2, is SQTIHQWPATLVQPVGSPLSLECTVEGTSNPNLYWYRQAAGRGLQLLFYSVGIGQISSEVPQNLSASRPQDRQFILSSKKLLLSDSGFYLCAWSRTSTGELFFGEGSRLTVL.

The J gene is TRBJ1-4, the V gene TRBV14; 8 nucleotides line up with TRBD1. V shed 1 base, J shed 3 bases, and the junction held 4 bases outside the gene matches. The length of the CDR3 is 16 residues. Germline V gives CDR1 SGHDN, CDR2 FVKESK. The DNA of the CDR3 is TGTGCCAGCAGCCAAGGCCAGACAGGGGCTAATGAAAAACTGTTTTTT. Amino acids: CASSQGQTGANEKLFF. Supplemented by reference TRBV14 and TRBJ1-4, the full variable domain reads EAGVTQFPSHSVIEKGQTVTLRCDPISGHDNLYWYRRVMGKEIKFLLHFVKESKQDESGMPNNRFLAERTGGTYSTLKVQPAELEDSGVYFCASSQGQTGANEKLFFGSGTQLSVL.

V gene TRBV18 combines with J gene TRBJ1-2; D is unclear. Germline CDR1 KGHSH, CDR2 LQKENI. With 6 bases removed from V and 3 bases from J, the gap between germline ends came to 14 bases. CDR3 size: 14 residues. In nucleotides, the CDR3 is TGTGCCAGCTCGTGGGAGGCAGGCGACTATGGCTACACCTTC. It encodes CASSWEAGDYGYTF. The full variable domain, in which reference TRBV18 and TRBJ1-2 provide the parts outside the CDR3, is NAGVMQNPRHLVRRRGQEARLRCSPMKGHSHVYWYRQLPEEGLKFMVYLQKENIIDESGMPKERFSAEFPKEGPSILRIQQVVRGDSAAYFCASSWEAGDYGYTFGSGTRLTVV.

The rearrangement uses TRBV29-1 and TRBJ2-2, with TRBD1 matching 8 bases. Germline V CDR1 and CDR2: SQVTM, ANQGSEA. With V trimmed by 7 bases and J by 4 bases, 2 bases remained unmatched. The CDR3 extends over 12 amino acids. The CDR3 reads CSGQGRTGELFF. CDR3 nucleotides: TGCAGCGGACAGGGGCGCACCGGGGAGCTGTTTTTT.

The gene calls are TRBV2 and TRBJ2-2; 15 bases are a match to TRBD2. V shed 6 bases, J shed 4 bases, and the junction held 0 bases outside the gene matches. The CDR3 runs 15 residues. In germline, CDR1 is SNHLY, CDR2 FYNNEI. The CDR3 protein is CASRGLAGGTGELFF. CDR3 DNA: TGTGCCAGCAGGGGACTAGCGGGAGGCACCGGGGAGCTGTTTTTT.

This chain joins TRBV5-8 and TRBJ1-5; 7 bases match TRBD1. Germline-derived CDR1 and CDR2 are SGHTS and YDEGEE. J was trimmed by 1 base and V by 2 bases; bases with no gene match: 9. The CDR3 has 17 residues. CDR3 sequence reads: CASSFGTDALSNQPQHF. The CDR3 DNA follows: TGTGCCAGCAGCTTCGGGACAGACGCCCTAAGCAATCAGCCCCAGCATTTT.

With respect to this clone: Other DNA variants within this sample encode the same CDR3. J is TRBJ2-7 and V is TRBV27; D gene uncertain. CDR1 and CDR2 (germline): MNHEY, SMNVEV (reference sequence). Trimming took off 0 bases at V and 3 bases at J, with 6 bases between the two ends. The CDR3 has 13 amino acids. CDR3 in DNA: TGTGCCAGCAGTTTATCCGGCGGCTACGAGCAGTACTTC. It encodes CASSLSGGYEQYF.

The V and J genes are TRBV7-8 and TRBJ2-7; 11 bases are shared with TRBD2. V trimming: 5 bases; J trimming: 5 bases; junction bases outside the gene matches: 5. This CDR3 has 14 residues. Germline V CDR1 and CDR2: SGHVS, FQNEAQ. CDR3 sequence reads: CASSPIAGGDEQYF. DNA of the CDR3: TGTGCCAGCAGCCCAATAGCGGGAGGGGACGAGCAGTACTTC.

The rearrangement joins TRBV28 to TRBJ2-7, with 9 bases fitting TRBD2. The CDR3 spans 18 residues. V shed 4 bases, J shed 4 bases, and the junction held 17 bases outside the gene matches. CDR1 is MDHEN and CDR2 is SYDVKM in the germline V gene. This CDR3 is CASSSRGSGRYQEYEQYF. The CDR3 region has the DNA TGTGCCAGCAGTTCGCGGGGGAGCGGGAGGTACCAAGAATACGAGCAGTACTTC.

V gene TRBV7-6 combines with J gene TRBJ2-7; D is undetermined. V lost 2 bases, J lost 1 base, and 12 bases lay in between. Germline V gives CDR1 SGHVS, CDR2 FNYEAQ. The CDR3 contains 15 residues. The CDR3 reads CASSLSPSGSYEQYF. The CDR3 DNA follows: TGTGCCAGCAGCTTATCCCCCTCCGGTTCCTACGAGCAGTACTTC.